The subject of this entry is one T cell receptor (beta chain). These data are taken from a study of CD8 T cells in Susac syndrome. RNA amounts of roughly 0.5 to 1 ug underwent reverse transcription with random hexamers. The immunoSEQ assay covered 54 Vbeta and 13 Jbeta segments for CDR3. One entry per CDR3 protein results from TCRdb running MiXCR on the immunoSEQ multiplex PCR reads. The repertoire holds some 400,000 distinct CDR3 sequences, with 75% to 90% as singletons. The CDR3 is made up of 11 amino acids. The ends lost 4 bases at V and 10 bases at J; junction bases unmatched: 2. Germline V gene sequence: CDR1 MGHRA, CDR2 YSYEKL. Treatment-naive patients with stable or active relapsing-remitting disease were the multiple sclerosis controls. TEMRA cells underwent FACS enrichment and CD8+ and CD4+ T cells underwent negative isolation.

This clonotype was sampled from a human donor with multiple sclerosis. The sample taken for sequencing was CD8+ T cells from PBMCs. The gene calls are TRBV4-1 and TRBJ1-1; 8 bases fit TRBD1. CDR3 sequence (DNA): TGCGCCAGCAGCCCTGGACAGGGAGCTTTCTTT. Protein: CASSPGQGAFF.